The 3 T cell receptor beta chains presented below share a single source sample, sequenced in a study of T cell responses to AZD1222 COVID-19 vaccine. Method: immunoSEQ multiplex PCR; TCRdb's copy keeps in-frame clones and lacks some. The data contain roughly 13,000 clones, about 84% of them singletons. Sample: peripheral blood, taken 28 days after the second AZD1222 dose. The receptors here all came from an adult who received the AZD1222 COVID-19 vaccine.

The J gene is TRBJ2-7, the V gene TRBV4-1, with D perhaps TRBD2 (5 bases). Trimming shortened V by 4 bases and J by 3 bases, and 16 bases separated the two germline ends. From germline, CDR1 is MGHRA and CDR2 YSYEKL. CDR3 length: 15 amino acids. In DNA form, the CDR3 reads TGCGCCAGCAGCCCACCACGTTCCCGGGGCTACGAGCAGTACTTC. Its translation is CASSPPRSRGYEQYF.

The chain has TRBV2 and TRBJ1-2; no definite D call. The CDR3 runs 14 residues. Trimming pared 2 bases from V and 2 bases from J, leaving 9 bases between. Per the germline V gene, CDR1 is SNHLY and CDR2 is FYNNEI. The CDR3 DNA reads TGTGCCAGCAGTGAAACGGGAGGGAACTATGGCTACACCTTC. It codes for CASSETGGNYGYTF. The full variable domain, rest sourced from reference TRBV2 and TRBJ1-2, is EPEVTQTPSHQVTQMGQEVILRCVPISNHLYFYWYRQILGQKVEFLVSFYNNEISEKSEIFDDQFSVERPDGSNFTLKIRSTKLEDSAMYFCASSETGGNYGYTFGSGTRLTVV.

The chain links TRBV28 to TRBJ1-1; TRBD1 might be the D (6 bases). Germline assignment: CDR1 MDHEN and CDR2 SYDVKM. The CDR3 loop spans 14 amino acids. Trimming removed 2 bases at V and 5 bases at J, with 12 bases between. CDR3 bases: TGTGCCAGCAGTTTACCAGGGGAGACGACTGAAGCTTTCTTT. Protein: CASSLPGETTEAFF. Complete variable domain (other parts from reference TRBV28 and TRBJ1-1): DVKVTQSSRYLVKRTGEKVFLECVQDMDHENMFWYRQDPGLGLRLIYFSYDVKMKEKGDIPEGYSVSREKKERFSLILESASTNQTSMYLCASSLPGETTEAFFGQGTRLTVV.